This passage covers 23 T cell receptor beta chains from one sample sequenced in a study of blood T cell repertoires in COVID-19. Assay used: immunoSEQ multiplex PCR; TCRdb lists only in-frame clones, some missing. This table has some 200,000 clones, approximately 90% appearing once. The specimen sequenced was PBMCs or T cells enriched from blood (not recorded which). These receptor sequences come from a man younger than 35 with acute COVID-19.

The V gene is TRBV21-1, the J gene TRBJ1-3; TRBD1 is the table's D call and was not checked against the DNA. TRBV21-1 is an annotated pseudogene. The CDR3 loop spans 16 amino acids. CDR3 nucleotides: TGTGCCAGCAGCAGAGCACAGGGGGCTACGGGAAACACCATATATTTT. The encoded protein is CASSRAQGATGNTIYF.

The CDR3 is CASSLTGKGGPNEQFF. In nucleotides, the CDR3 is TGTGCCAGCAGCTTAACTGGCAAGGGAGGGCCCAATGAGCAGTTCTTC. The rearrangement uses TRBV7-3 and TRBJ2-1, with 7 bases matching TRBD2. The CDR3 is 16 amino acids. The germline gives CDR1 SGHTA, CDR2 FQGTGA. V was pared by 0 bases and J by 6 bases, with 8 bases of the junction left unmatched.

The rearrangement uses TRBV18 and TRBJ2-7, with 11 nucleotides matching TRBD1. This CDR3 region has 15 residues. Germline-derived CDR1 and CDR2 are KGHSH and LQKENI. The junction had 5 bases not matched to a gene; V was cut back by 6 bases and J by 1 base. This CDR3 reads CASSRTGGKSYEQYF. For the CDR3, the DNA is TGTGCCAGCTCCCGGACAGGGGGCAAATCCTACGAGCAGTACTTC.

This chain links TRBV7-9 with TRBJ1-1; D is unresolved. CDR1 and CDR2 from the germline V gene are SEHNR and FQNEAQ (reference sequence). V lost 1 base and J lost 6, with 6 bases in between. This CDR3 spans 12 amino acids. Written as DNA, the CDR3 is TGTGCCAGCAGCTTAGGTACGGCTGAAGCTTTCTTT. Translating gives CASSLGTAEAFF.

The chain has TRBV4-2 and TRBJ2-7; D is uncertain. V lost 0 bases to trimming and J lost 7 bases, with 7 bases between them. CDR3 length equals 12 residues. CDR1 is LGHNA and CDR2 is YNFKEQ in the germline V gene. CDR3 loop: CASSQETGEQYF. DNA for the CDR3: TGTGCCAGCAGCCAAGAGACCGGGGAGCAGTACTTC.

This chain uses TRBV4-1 with TRBJ1-5; D may be TRBD1 (6 bases). Germline-derived CDR1 and CDR2 are MGHRA and YSYEKL. V was trimmed by 0 bases and J by 2 bases, leaving 14 bases between them. The length of the CDR3 is 17 residues. CDR3 protein: CASSQDHIGGGNQPQHF. The CDR3 DNA follows: TGCGCCAGCAGCCAAGATCATATAGGGGGTGGCAATCAGCCCCAGCATTTT.

This clone showed up many times. The V call is TRBV2, the J call TRBJ1-1; 9 bases are a match to TRBD1. Losses at the gene ends were 6 bases for V and 6 bases for J; bases not matched to a gene: 2. The CDR3 is 12 amino acids. CDR1 and CDR2 (germline): SNHLY, FYNNEI. The DNA of the CDR3 is TGTGCCAGCAGGAACAGGGGGCCTGAAGCTTTCTTT. This gives the protein CASRNRGPEAFF.

V and J are TRBV9 and TRBJ1-2; no clear D gene. Trimming cost V 3 bases and J 2 bases, with 14 bases left between them. This CDR3 is 15 amino acids long. Looked up from germline, CDR1 is SGDLS and CDR2 is YYNGEE. The CDR3: CASSASPGENYGYTF. The CDR3 region has the DNA TGTGCCAGCAGCGCGTCCCCGGGTGAAAACTATGGCTACACCTTC.

The chain recombines TRBV28 with TRBJ2-7; possible D gene TRBD2, 5 bases. Germline CDR1 is MDHEN and CDR2 is SYDVKM. Trimming took off 1 base at V and 0 bases at J, with 10 bases between the two ends. The CDR3 is 15 amino acids. CDR3 sequence: CASSLFQRTSYEQYF. CDR3 in DNA: TGTGCCAGCAGTTTATTCCAGCGGACCTCCTACGAGCAGTACTTC.

The chain recombines TRBV4-1 with TRBJ2-7, with D perhaps TRBD2 (5 bases). Germline V gene data show CDR1 as MGHRA and CDR2 as YSYEKL. The CDR3 is made up of 16 amino acids. Trimming removed 1 base from V and 7 bases from J, with 20 bases in between. DNA for the CDR3: TGCGCCAGCAGCCAAGGCGGCGGGCTCGGACTGGGAGAGCAGTACTTC. Translated: CASSQGGGLGLGEQYF.

This chain connects TRBV12-5 to TRBJ1-2; D might be TRBD1 (5 bases). Trimming took 3 bases from V and 6 from J, leaving 17 bases between them. The CDR3 extends over 15 amino acids. Germline V gene lookup returns CDR1 LGHNT and CDR2 FRNRAP. As DNA, the CDR3 is TGTGCTAGTGGTTTAAGACAGACCTGGCGTAATGGCTACACCTTC. Translation: CASGLRQTWRNGYTF. Full variable domain (remainder filled in from reference TRBV12-5 and TRBJ1-2): DARVTQTPRHKVTEMGQEVTMRCQPILGHNTVFWYRQTMMQGLELLAYFRNRAPLDDSGMPKDRFSAEMPDATLATLKIQPSEPRDSAVYFCASGLRQTWRNGYTFGSGTRLTVV.

CDR3 coding DNA: TGTGCCAGCAGTTTAGACGAGCAGTACTTC. Translation gives CASSLDEQYF. The chain recombines TRBV2 with TRBJ2-7; D is ambiguous. CDR1 is SNHLY, CDR2 FYNNEI, per germline. The CDR3 runs 10 residues. Trimming took 5 bases from V and 5 from J, leaving 4 bases between them.

This clone was found a few times. The chain recombines TRBV19 with TRBJ2-1; 8 positions match TRBD1. Germline V gives CDR1 LNHDA, CDR2 SQIVND (reference sequence). The length of the CDR3 is 14 residues. The ends lost 5 bases at V and 6 bases at J; junction bases unmatched: 6. The CDR3 here is CASSPDRGGNEQFF. In DNA, the CDR3 is TGTGCCAGTAGTCCTGACAGGGGAGGCAATGAGCAGTTCTTC. Full variable domain (outside the CDR3, taken from reference TRBV19 and TRBJ2-1): DGGITQSPKYLFRKEGQNVTLSCEQNLNHDAMYWYRQDPGQGLRLIYYSQIVNDFQKGDIAEGYSVSREKKESFPLTVTSAQKNPTAFYLCASSPDRGGNEQFFGPGTRLTVL.

This clone was found many times. The rearrangement joins TRBV30 to TRBJ2-1; 10 nucleotides match TRBD2. The V gene's germline CDR1 is GTSNPN and CDR2 SVGIG (reference sequence). This CDR3 comprises 14 residues. V was pared by 3 bases and J by 9 bases, with 8 bases of the junction left unmatched. The CDR3 region is CAWSRTSGFGEQFF. As DNA, the CDR3 is TGTGCCTGGAGCCGGACTAGCGGTTTCGGTGAGCAGTTCTTC.

V gene TRBV6-2 or TRBV6-3 combines with J gene TRBJ2-3, with D possibly TRBD2 on 5 matching bases. The V and J ends lost 2 bases and 6 bases respectively, with 6 bases between them. CDR1 is MNHEY, CDR2 SVGEGT, per germline. There are 12 residues in the CDR3. The CDR3 nucleotides read TGTGCCAGCAGTTACCGAGGGGATACGCAGTATTTT. This translates into CASSYRGDTQYF.

V usage is TRBV5-1 and J usage is TRBJ1-1; 12 bases align to TRBD1. CDR1 SGHRS and CDR2 YFSETQ come from the germline V gene. The CDR3 covers 16 residues. V was clipped by 6 bases and J by 1 base; unmatched bases: 7. The CDR3 loop is CASTRDRGRTNTEAFF. The CDR3 nucleotides are TGCGCCAGCACCCGGGACAGGGGGCGTACGAACACTGAAGCTTTCTTT.

The genes are TRBV7-6 and TRBJ2-1, with D hard to call. CDR1 is SGHVS and CDR2 is FNYEAQ in the germline V gene. CDR3 length: 12 amino acids. Trimming removed 5 bases from V and 10 bases from J, with 12 bases in between. The CDR3 sequence: CASSPELREQFF. The CDR3 region has the DNA TGTGCCAGCAGCCCCGAATTGCGGGAGCAGTTCTTC.

CDR3 in DNA: TGTGCCAGCAAACTCAATCAGGTGAACACTGAAGCTTTCTTT. Its translation is CASKLNQVNTEAFF. The chain carries TRBV2 and TRBJ1-1; D is unresolved. From germline, CDR1 is SNHLY and CDR2 FYNNEI. V dropped 7 bases and J dropped 0 bases, with 12 bases sitting between them. The CDR3 contains 14 residues.

The chain carries TRBV19 and TRBJ1-1; a weak D match, TRBD1 (6 bases). This CDR3 region has 14 residues. Germline-derived CDR1 and CDR2 are LNHDA and SQIVND (reference sequence). Trimming removed 2 bases from V and 5 bases from J, with 12 bases in between. The CDR3 sequence is CASSIQGWETEAFF. As DNA, the CDR3 is TGTGCCAGTAGTATACAGGGGTGGGAGACTGAAGCTTTCTTT.

Comments on this clone: Germline and junction disagree at one end, which may indicate a read error. V is TRBV7-3 and J is TRBJ1-2; TRBD1 matches 9 bases. CDR1 is SGHTA, CDR2 FQGTGA, per germline. The CDR3 is 14 amino acids. CDR3 in DNA: TGTGCCAGCAGCTTAGAGTCCGGGACAGGGTTTTCAAACTTC. Residues: CASSLESGTGFSNF.

The J gene is TRBJ2-7, the V gene TRBV4-3; the match to TRBD1 covers 10 bases. The germline CDR1 and CDR2 sequences are LGHNA and YSLEER. With V trimmed by 3 bases and J by 5 bases, 7 bases remained unmatched. The CDR3 has 15 amino acids. The CDR3: CASSQGTGAYNEQYF. The CDR3 nucleotides are TGCGCCAGCAGCCAGGGGACAGGGGCGTATAACGAGCAGTACTTC.

The chain couples TRBV14 to TRBJ1-3; D call uncertain. The CDR3 contains 15 residues. Trimming removed 1 base at V and 0 bases at J, with 7 bases between. Germline lookup yields CDR1 SGHDN and CDR2 FVKESK. This chain's CDR3 is CASSQGVFSGNTIYF. The CDR3 region has the DNA TGTGCCAGCAGCCAAGGAGTGTTCTCTGGAAACACCATATATTTT.

The chain joins TRBV7-8 to TRBJ1-2, with 7 bases lining up with TRBD1. The germline gives CDR1 SGHVS, CDR2 FQNEAQ. The CDR3 has 13 amino acids. The junction had 7 bases not matched to a gene; V was cut back by 6 bases and J by 6 bases. This CDR3 reads CASRPTGAHGYTF. The CDR3 DNA follows: TGTGCCAGCAGACCTACAGGGGCGCATGGCTACACCTTC.